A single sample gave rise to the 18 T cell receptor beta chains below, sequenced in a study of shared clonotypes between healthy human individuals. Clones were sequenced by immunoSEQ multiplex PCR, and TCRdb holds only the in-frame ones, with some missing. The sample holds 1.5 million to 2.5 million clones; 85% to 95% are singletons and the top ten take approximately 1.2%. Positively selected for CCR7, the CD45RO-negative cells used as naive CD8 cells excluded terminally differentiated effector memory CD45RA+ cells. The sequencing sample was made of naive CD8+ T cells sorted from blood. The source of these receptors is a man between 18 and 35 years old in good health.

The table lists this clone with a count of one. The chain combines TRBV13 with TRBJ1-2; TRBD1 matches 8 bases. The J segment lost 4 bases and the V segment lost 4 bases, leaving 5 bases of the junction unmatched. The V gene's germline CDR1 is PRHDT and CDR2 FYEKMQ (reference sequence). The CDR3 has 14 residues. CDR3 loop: CASSSETGAYGYTF. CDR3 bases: TGTGCCAGCAGCTCTGAGACAGGGGCCTATGGCTACACCTTC.

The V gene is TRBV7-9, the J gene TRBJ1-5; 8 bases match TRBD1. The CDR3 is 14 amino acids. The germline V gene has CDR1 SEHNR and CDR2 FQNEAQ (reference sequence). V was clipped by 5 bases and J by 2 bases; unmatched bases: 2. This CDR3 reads CASSKDRGNQPQHF. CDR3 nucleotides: TGTGCCAGCAGCAAGGACAGGGGCAATCAGCCCCAGCATTTT.

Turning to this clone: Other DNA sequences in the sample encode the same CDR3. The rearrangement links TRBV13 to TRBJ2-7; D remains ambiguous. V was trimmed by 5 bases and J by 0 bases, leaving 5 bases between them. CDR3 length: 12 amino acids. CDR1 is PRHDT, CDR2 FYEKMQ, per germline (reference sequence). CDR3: CASSLASYEQYF. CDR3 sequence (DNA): TGTGCCAGCAGCCTCGCCTCCTACGAGCAGTACTTC.

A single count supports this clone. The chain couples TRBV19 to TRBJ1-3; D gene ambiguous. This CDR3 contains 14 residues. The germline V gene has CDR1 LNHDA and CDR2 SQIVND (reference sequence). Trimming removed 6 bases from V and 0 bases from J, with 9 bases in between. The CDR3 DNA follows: TGTGCCAGTAGAACGGAAGACTCTGGAAACACCATATATTTT. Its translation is CASRTEDSGNTIYF.

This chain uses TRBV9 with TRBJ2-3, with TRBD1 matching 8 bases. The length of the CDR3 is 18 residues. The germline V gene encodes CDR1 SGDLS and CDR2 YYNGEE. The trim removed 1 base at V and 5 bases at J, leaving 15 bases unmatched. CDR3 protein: CASSVNIRRQGMGDTQYF. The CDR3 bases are TGTGCCAGCAGCGTAAACATCCGGCGACAGGGGATGGGAGATACGCAGTATTTT.

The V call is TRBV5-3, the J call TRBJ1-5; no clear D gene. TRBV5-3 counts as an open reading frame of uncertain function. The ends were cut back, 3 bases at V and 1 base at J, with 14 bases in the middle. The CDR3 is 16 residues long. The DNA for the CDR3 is TGTGCCAGAAGCTCACGCCGGGTGTTGAGCAATCAGCCCCAGCATTTT. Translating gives CARSSRRVLSNQPQHF.

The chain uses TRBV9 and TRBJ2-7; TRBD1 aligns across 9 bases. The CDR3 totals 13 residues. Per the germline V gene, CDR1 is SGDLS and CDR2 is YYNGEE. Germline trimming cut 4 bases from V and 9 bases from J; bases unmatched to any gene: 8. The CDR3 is CASSPRTGETQYF. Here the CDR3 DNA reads TGTGCCAGCAGCCCAAGGACAGGGGAGACGCAGTACTTC.

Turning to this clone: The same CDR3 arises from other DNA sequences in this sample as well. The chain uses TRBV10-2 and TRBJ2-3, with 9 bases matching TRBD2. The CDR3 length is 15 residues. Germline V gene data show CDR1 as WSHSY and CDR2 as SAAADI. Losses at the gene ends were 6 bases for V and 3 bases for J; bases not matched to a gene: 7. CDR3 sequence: CASSPTSGGTDTQYF. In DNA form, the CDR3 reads TGCGCCAGCAGCCCGACTAGCGGCGGAACAGATACGCAGTATTTT.

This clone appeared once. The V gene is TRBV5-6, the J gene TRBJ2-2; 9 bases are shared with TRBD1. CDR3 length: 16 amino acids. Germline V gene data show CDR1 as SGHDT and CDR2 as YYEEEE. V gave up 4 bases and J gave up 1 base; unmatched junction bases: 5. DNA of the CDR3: TGTGCCAGCAGCCCAGGGACAGGGCGGAACACCGGGGAGCTGTTTTTT. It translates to CASSPGTGRNTGELFF.

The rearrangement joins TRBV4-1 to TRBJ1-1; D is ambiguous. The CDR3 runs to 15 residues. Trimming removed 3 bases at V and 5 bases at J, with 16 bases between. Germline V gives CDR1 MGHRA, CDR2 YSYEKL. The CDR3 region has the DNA TGCGCCAGCAGCCATCCCGGCCTGGGGAATACTGAAGCTTTCTTT. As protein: CASSHPGLGNTEAFF.

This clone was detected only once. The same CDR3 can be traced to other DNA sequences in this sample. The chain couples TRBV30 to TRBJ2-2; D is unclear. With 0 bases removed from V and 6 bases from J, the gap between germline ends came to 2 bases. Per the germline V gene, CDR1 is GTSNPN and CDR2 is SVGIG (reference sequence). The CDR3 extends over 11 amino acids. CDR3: CAWSVAGELFF. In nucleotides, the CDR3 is TGTGCCTGGAGTGTAGCCGGGGAGCTGTTTTTT.

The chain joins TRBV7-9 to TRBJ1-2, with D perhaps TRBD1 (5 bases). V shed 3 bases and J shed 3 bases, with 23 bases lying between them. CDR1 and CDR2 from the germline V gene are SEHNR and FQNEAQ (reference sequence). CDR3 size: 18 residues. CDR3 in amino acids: CASSFYASRGWDDYGYTF. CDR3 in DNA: TGTGCCAGCAGCTTCTATGCCTCACGGGGTTGGGACGACTATGGCTACACCTTC. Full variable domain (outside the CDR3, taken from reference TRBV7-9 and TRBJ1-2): DTGVSQNPRHKITKRGQNVTFRCDPISEHNRLYWYRQTLGQGPEFLTYFQNEAQLEKSRLLSDRFSAERPKGSFSTLEIQRTEQGDSAMYLCASSFYASRGWDDYGYTFGSGTRLTVV.

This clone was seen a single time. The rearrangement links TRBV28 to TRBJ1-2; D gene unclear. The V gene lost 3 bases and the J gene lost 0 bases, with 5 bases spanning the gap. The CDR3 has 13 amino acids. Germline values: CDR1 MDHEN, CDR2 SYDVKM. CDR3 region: CASSFWTNYGYTF. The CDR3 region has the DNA TGTGCCAGCAGTTTTTGGACTAACTATGGCTACACCTTC.

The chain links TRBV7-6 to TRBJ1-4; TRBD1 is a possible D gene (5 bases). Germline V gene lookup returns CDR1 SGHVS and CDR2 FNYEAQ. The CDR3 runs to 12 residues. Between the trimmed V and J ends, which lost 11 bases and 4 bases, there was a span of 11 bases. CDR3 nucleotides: TGTGCCTCCCGGGGGAGTAATGAAAAACTGTTTTTT. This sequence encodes CASRGSNEKLFF. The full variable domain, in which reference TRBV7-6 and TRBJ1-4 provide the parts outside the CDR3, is GAGVSQSPRYKVTKRGQDVALRCDPISGHVSLYWYRQALGQGPEFLTYFNYEAQQDKSGLPNDRFSAERPEGSISTLTIQRTEQRDSAMYRCASRGSNEKLFFGSGTQLSVL.

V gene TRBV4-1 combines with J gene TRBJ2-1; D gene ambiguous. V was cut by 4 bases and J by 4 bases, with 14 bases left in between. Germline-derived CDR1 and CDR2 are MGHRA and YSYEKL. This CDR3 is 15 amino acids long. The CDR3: CASSPRESQYNEQFF. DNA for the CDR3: TGCGCCAGCAGCCCGCGCGAATCTCAGTACAATGAGCAGTTCTTC.

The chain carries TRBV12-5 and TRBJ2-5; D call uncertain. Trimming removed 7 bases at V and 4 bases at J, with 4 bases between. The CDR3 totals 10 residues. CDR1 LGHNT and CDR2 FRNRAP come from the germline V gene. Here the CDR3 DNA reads TGTGCTAGTGATCGAGAGACCCAGTACTTC. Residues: CASDRETQYF.

The CDR3 loop is CASSFGLAGTGANVLTF. The CDR3 DNA follows: TGTGCCAGCAGCTTCGGACTAGCGGGGACTGGGGCCAACGTCCTGACTTTC. The chain combines TRBV13 with TRBJ2-6; 12 bases align to TRBD2. Germline CDR1 is PRHDT and CDR2 is FYEKMQ (reference sequence). CDR3 length: 17 residues. After removal of 3 bases from V and 2 bases from J, the junction contained 2 bases not matched to a gene.

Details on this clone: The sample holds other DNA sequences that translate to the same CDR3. CDR3: CASSILITDTQYF. Written as DNA, the CDR3 is TGTGCCAGTAGTATCCTAATAACAGATACGCAGTATTTT. This chain joins TRBV19 and TRBJ2-3; D is ambiguous. The CDR3 consists of 13 residues. Germline assignment: CDR1 LNHDA and CDR2 SQIVND (reference sequence). V was cut by 3 bases and J by 3 bases, with 7 bases left in between. The whole variable domain, remainder taken from reference TRBV19 and TRBJ2-3, is DGGITQSPKYLFRKEGQNVTLSCEQNLNHDAMYWYRQDPGQGLRLIYYSQIVNDFQKGDIAEGYSVSREKKESFPLTVTSAQKNPTAFYLCASSILITDTQYFGPGTRLTVL.